Following are 24 T cell receptor beta chains from one sample sequenced in a study of blood T cells in healthy people across ages. Next came a second PCR, run for about 7 to 12 cycles, which used a sample-barcoded 5' primer along with a J-beta primer mix. TCRdb passed the 5' RACE reads through MiXCR, listing each CDR3 protein once. The repertoire consists of about 650,000 distinct CDR3 sequences, with 32% occurring once and the leading ten covering 15% to 19%. The material sequenced was blood. These receptors were obtained from a woman over 75 in good health.

This clonotype was found a few times. A much larger clone lies one base from this, so it may be a read error. The V and J genes are TRBV5-1 and TRBJ2-7; D gene unclear. CDR3 length equals 14 residues. CDR1 and CDR2 from the germline V gene are SGHRS and YFSETQ. The V end was cut by 3 bases, the J end by 3 bases, with 13 bases between. CDR3 sequence (DNA): TGCGCCAGCAGCTGGGCCGGCAAAGGCTACGAGCAGTACTTC. It is translated as CASSWAGKGYEQYF.

A single count supports this clonotype. A much larger clone lies one base from this, so it may be a read error. The chain has TRBV4-2 and TRBJ1-4, with D perhaps TRBD1 (5 bases). Germline assignment: CDR1 LGHNA and CDR2 YNFKEQ. This CDR3 has 15 residues. Here the CDR3 reads CASSQDLGLREKRFF. DNA for the CDR3: TGTGCCAGCAGCCAAGACTTGGGGCTCAGGGAAAAACGGTTTTTT.

This clonotype turned up a few times. This chain connects TRBV9 to TRBJ2-3; a weak D match, TRBD2 (6 bases). The CDR3 is made up of 13 amino acids. V dropped 5 bases and J dropped 4 bases, with 11 bases sitting between them. Germline V gives CDR1 SGDLS, CDR2 YYNGEE. DNA for the CDR3: TGTGCCAGCAGGGGACCGGGGGCAGATACGCAGTATTTT. Encoded protein: CASRGPGADTQYF.

This clonotype showed up many times. The chain is built from TRBV7-2 and TRBJ2-1; 15 bases fit TRBD2. The CDR3 runs 20 residues. Germline CDR1 reads SGHTA; CDR2 reads FQGNSA. The ends lost 5 bases at V and 3 bases at J; junction bases unmatched: 14. CDR3 in DNA: TGTGCCAGCAGCCGAGAGGGGAGGACTAGCGGGGGGGCCCACTACAATGAGCAGTTCTTC. It specifies CASSREGRTSGGAHYNEQFF.

The V gene is TRBV5-1, the J gene TRBJ2-5; either TRBD1 or TRBD2 may supply D (5 bases each). This CDR3 spans 15 amino acids. Germline V CDR1 and CDR2: SGHRS, YFSETQ. The ends were cut back, 6 bases at V and 2 bases at J, with 17 bases in the middle. This CDR3 is CASMTIPGTQETQYF. DNA of the CDR3: TGCGCCAGCATGACAATTCCGGGGACGCAAGAGACCCAGTACTTC.

This clonotype has ten or more counts. The rearrangement uses TRBV5-1 and TRBJ2-2; 10 nucleotides align to TRBD1. This CDR3 contains 17 residues. Trimming removed 4 bases from V and 5 bases from J; junction bases left unmatched: 11. Germline CDR1 reads SGHRS; CDR2 reads YFSETQ. In DNA form, the CDR3 reads TGCGCCAGCAGCCCCCGTCCCGGGACAGGGGCGACCGGGGAGCTGTTTTTT. Its protein product is CASSPRPGTGATGELFF.

This clonotype has a single count. This chain joins TRBV5-6 and TRBJ2-3; 9 positions agree with TRBD1. There are 16 residues in the CDR3. The germline gives CDR1 SGHDT, CDR2 YYEEEE. V lost 0 bases and J lost 5; bases outside the gene matches: 7. The CDR3: CASSLVGQGTQDTQYF. The CDR3 bases are TGTGCCAGCAGCTTGGTGGGACAGGGAACACAAGATACGCAGTATTTT.

The J gene is TRBJ2-6, the V gene TRBV20-1; unclear D gene. This CDR3 contains 15 residues. The V end lost 1 base, the J end lost 0 bases, and 7 bases lay between the germline ends. Looked up from germline, CDR1 is DFQATT and CDR2 is SNEGSKA (reference sequence). The CDR3 loop reads CSARAPNSGANVLTF. The CDR3 DNA reads TGCAGTGCTAGAGCACCGAACTCTGGGGCCAACGTCCTGACTTTC.

This clonotype was counted many times. J is TRBJ1-2 and V is TRBV20-1, with 8 bases matching TRBD1. CDR3 size: 14 residues. V lost 0 bases to trimming and J lost 2 bases; unmatched junction nucleotides: 2. The V gene's germline CDR1 is DFQATT and CDR2 SNEGSKA (reference sequence). The CDR3 DNA reads TGCAGTGCTAGAGATGGGACAGGAAACTATGGCTACACCTTC. Amino acids: CSARDGTGNYGYTF.

With respect to this clonotype: At one end, the junction sequence differs from germline, possibly due to a read error. This chain joins TRBV12-3 or TRBV12-4 and TRBJ2-4, with 8 bases fitting TRBD2. The J call is in doubt because the DNA end fits TRBJ2-7 better. This CDR3 contains 14 residues. CDR3 amino acids: CAGSPSGTSYEQYF. CDR3 in DNA: TGTGCCGGCAGTCCATCTGGGACTAGCTACGAGCAGTACTTC.

This clonotype was seen many times. The J gene is TRBJ2-7, the V gene TRBV20-1; 9 bases align to TRBD1. V dropped 0 bases and J dropped 3; count of bases not matched to a gene: 9. This CDR3 is built from 16 residues. Germline V gene data show CDR1 as DFQATT and CDR2 as SNEGSKA (reference sequence). CDR3 amino acids: CSARDFRTGVIYEQYF. CDR3 nucleotides: TGCAGTGCTAGAGATTTCAGGACAGGGGTTATCTACGAGCAGTACTTC.

This chain links TRBV15 with TRBJ1-1; D gene ambiguous. There are 14 residues in the CDR3. The V and J ends lost 5 bases and 1 base respectively, with 11 bases between them. The germline V gene encodes CDR1 LNHNV and CDR2 YYDKDF (reference sequence). The CDR3 DNA reads TGTGCCACCAGCCGGTTGAGAACGAACACTGAAGCTTTCTTT. Amino acids: CATSRLRTNTEAFF.

This clonotype was recorded at least ten times. The chain is built from TRBV4-3 and TRBJ2-3; 13 nucleotides line up with TRBD2. The CDR3 consists of 15 residues. Germline V gene lookup returns CDR1 LGHNA and CDR2 YSLEER. After removal of 2 bases from V and 6 bases from J, the junction contained 2 bases not matched to a gene. The CDR3 sequence: CASSQTSGRGDTQYF. DNA of the CDR3: TGCGCCAGCAGCCAAACTAGCGGGAGGGGTGATACGCAGTATTTT.

This clonotype showed up many times. The J gene is TRBJ2-1, the V gene TRBV7-9; TRBD1 matches 7 bases. Germline-derived CDR1 and CDR2 are SEHNR and FQNEAQ (reference sequence). The CDR3 spans 16 residues. Trimming removed 3 bases from V and 9 bases from J; junction bases left unmatched: 14. In DNA, the CDR3 is TGTGCCAGCAGCTTCCCAGGAAGGGGGCTAAGGGGTGAGCAGTTCTTC. Protein: CASSFPGRGLRGEQFF.

This clonotype has more than one count but fewer than ten. A much larger clonotype is one base distant, so this may be a read error. This sequence joins TRBV6-6 and TRBJ2-1; 11 bases line up with TRBD2. The CDR3 consists of 16 residues. Germline loops: CDR1 MNHNY, CDR2 SVGAGI (reference sequence). V trimming: 7 bases; J trimming: 7 bases; junction bases outside the gene matches: 12. Here the CDR3 reads CASILPTSGVRNEQFF. The CDR3 DNA is TGTGCCAGCATCTTACCGACTAGCGGGGTCAGGAATGAGCAGTTCTTC.

Note on this clonotype: Its ends do not fully match the called genes, so a read error is possible. V gene TRBV5-6 combines with J gene TRBJ2-6; D possibly corresponds to TRBD1 (5 bases). The CDR3 spans 16 residues. Germline lookup yields CDR1 SGHDT and CDR2 YYEEEE. CDR3 nucleotide sequence: TGTGCCAGCAGCACGAGGACATCCTCTGGGGCCAACGTCCGGACTTTC. Encoded protein: CASSTRTSSGANVRTF.

The V and J genes are TRBV20-1 and TRBJ2-1; D is perhaps TRBD2 (5 bases). This CDR3 contains 11 residues. CDR1 and CDR2 (germline): DFQATT, SNEGSKA (reference sequence). Trimming left V 4 bases short and J 13 bases short, with 14 bases between. The CDR3 DNA reads TGCAGTGCTACCCCCCAGGACTTTCAGTTCTTC. Amino acid sequence: CSATPQDFQFF.

In its sample, this clonotype was seen a few times. The chain is built from TRBV11-1 and TRBJ2-2; TRBD1 might be the D (6 bases). Trimming removed 1 base from V and 8 bases from J, with 14 bases in between. There are 15 residues in the CDR3. In germline, CDR1 is SGHAT, CDR2 FQDESV (reference sequence). As DNA, the CDR3 is TGTGCCAGCAGCTTAGACGGACAGTTCCCGGGGGAGCTGTTTTTT. Its protein is CASSLDGQFPGELFF. The full variable domain, in which reference TRBV11-1 and TRBJ2-2 provide the parts outside the CDR3, is EAEVAQSPRYKITEKSQAVAFWCDPISGHATLYWYRQILGQGPELLVQFQDESVVDDSQLPKDRFSAERLKGVDSTLKIQPAELGDSAMYLCASSLDGQFPGELFFGEGSRLTVL.

The rearrangement uses TRBV12-5 and TRBJ1-5, with D unclear. Looked up from germline, CDR1 is LGHNT and CDR2 is FRNRAP. V was shortened by 7 bases and J by 0 bases, with 22 bases between the two germline ends. The CDR3 consists of 18 residues. CDR3 DNA sequence: TGTGCTAGTGCCCATCGGGAACAGACAACATATAGCAATCAGCCCCAGCATTTT. Translating gives CASAHREQTTYSNQPQHF.

A word on this clonotype: This could be a read error, since a much larger clone is one nucleotide away. The V and J genes are TRBV5-1 and TRBJ2-5; 8 bases line up with TRBD2. Germline V gives CDR1 SGHRS, CDR2 YFSETQ. The CDR3 totals 16 residues. The DNA of the CDR3 is TGCGCCAGCGGCTTGGAAATGCGGGGGGATCAAGAGACCCAGTACTTC. This gives the protein CASGLEMRGDQETQYF.

This clonotype was detected a few times. The chain is built from TRBV19 and TRBJ2-1; TRBD2 might be the D (6 bases). Germline lookup yields CDR1 LNHDA and CDR2 SQIVND (reference sequence). This CDR3 is built from 16 residues. Trimming removed 0 bases at V and 5 bases at J, with 14 bases between. The CDR3 DNA reads TGTGCCAGTAGTATAGATCCGGTACTAGCCCACAATGAGCAGTTCTTC. Encoded protein: CASSIDPVLAHNEQFF.

Points on this clonotype: A much larger clone differs by one base, so this may be a read error. The chain is built from TRBV7-2 and TRBJ2-1, with 10 bases that match TRBD2. The CDR3 covers 15 residues. Germline CDR1 and CDR2: SGHTA and FQGNSA. In DNA form, the CDR3 reads TGTGCCAACAGCCAGGCGCTAGCGGGGGCCCTTGAGCAGTTCTTC. Translating gives CANSQALAGALEQFF. Complete variable domain (other parts from reference TRBV7-2 and TRBJ2-1): GAGVSQSPSNKVTEKGKDVELRCDPISGHTALYWYRQSLGQGLEFLIYFQGNSAPDKSGLPSDRFSAERTGGSVSTLTIQRTQQEDSAVYLCANSQALAGALEQFFGPGTRLTVL.

This clonotype was recorded many times. The gene calls are TRBV6-6 and TRBJ1-5, with TRBD1 matching 9 bases. The V gene's germline CDR1 is MNHNY and CDR2 SVGAGI (reference sequence). The CDR3 contains 14 residues. V lost 5 bases to trimming and J lost 7 bases; unmatched junction nucleotides: 6. The CDR3 bases are TGTGCCAGCAGTCGTACAGGGGGCATACAGCCCCAGCATTTT. This translates into CASSRTGGIQPQHF.

The chain couples TRBV7-2 to TRBJ2-1; D is unresolved. Germline lookup yields CDR1 SGHTA and CDR2 FQGNSA. The CDR3 totals 15 residues. The ends were cut back, 0 bases at V and 0 bases at J, with 6 bases in the middle. As DNA, the CDR3 is TGTACCAGCAGCTTAGCCGGTAGCTCCTACAATGAGCAGTTCTTC. It encodes CTSSLAGSSYNEQFF. The full variable domain, completed using reference TRBV7-2 and TRBJ2-1, is GAGVSQSPSNKVTEKGKDVELRCDPISGHTALYWYRQSLGQGLEFLIYFQGNSAPDKSGLPSDRFSAERTGGSVSTLTIQRTQQEDSAVYLCTSSLAGSSYNEQFFGPGTRLTVL.